A selection of T cell receptor beta chains follows, all from one sample in a study of cytomegalovirus exposure and HLA in healthy donors. The table came from immunoSEQ multiplex PCR; TCRdb's copy has only in-frame clones and leaves some out. The sample yields some 250,000 clones, around 76% seen once. Sample: PBMCs. The receptors here all came from a woman in her thirties or forties in good health and CMV-seropositive. Each CDR3 is given with its conserved first and last residue. A D gene is named only where the DNA matches it firmly. Not all rows give a size; the values are once, few, many and, for expanded clones, a class.

J	V	D	size	DNA	CDR3
TRBJ2-7	TRBV19	TRBD2	-	TGTGCCAGTAGTATTTCATGGACTAGCGGGAGGGCTGACTACGAGCAGTACTTC	CASSISWTSGRADYEQYF
TRBJ2-7	TRBV5-6	-	-	TGTGCCAGCAGCTTCGACTTTCCCTACGAGCAGTACTTC	CASSFDFPYEQYF
TRBJ2-1	TRBV4-1	TRBD2	-	TGCGCCAGCAGCCAAGGGGCTAGCGGGGGGATGAATGAGCAGTTCTTC	CASSQGASGGMNEQFF
TRBJ2-7	TRBV11-2	TRBD2	once	TGTGCCAGCACTGGGGGGAGGGCCGGCGAGCAGTACTTC	CASTGGRAGEQYF
TRBJ2-1	TRBV7-9	TRBD1	-	TGTGCCAGCAGCTCAAGGACAGGGGGCAGTGGGGATCTAAATGAGCAGTTCTTC	CASSSRTGGSGDLNEQFF
TRBJ1-2	TRBV25-1	TRBD1	-	TGTGCCAGCAGGGGGGACAGGGTCTATGGCTACACCTTC	CASRGDRVYGYTF
TRBJ1-1	TRBV19	-	-	TGTGCCAGTAGTGCCCGACCTGAACAGGGAGCCATGAACACTGAAGCTTTCTTT	CASSARPEQGAMNTEAFF
TRBJ1-1	TRBV7-3	-	medium-sized	TGTGCCAGCAGCTCACAGGGAAACACTGAAGCTTTCTTT	CASSSQGNTEAFF
TRBJ1-1	TRBV30	TRBD1	-	TGTGCCTGGACGGACAGGGGGCGGGGGTGGACTGAAGCTTTCTTT	CAWTDRGRGWTEAFF
TRBJ2-1	TRBV13	TRBD2	-	TGTGCCAGCAGCTTATGGGTGGGACTAGCGGGGGTTTACAATGAGCAGTTCTTC	CASSLWVGLAGVYNEQFF
TRBJ1-1	TRBV6-5	-	-	TGTGCCAGCAGTTACGGTGGGCTCAACACTGAAGCTTTCTTT	CASSYGGLNTEAFF
TRBJ2-7	TRBV19	-	once	TGTGCCAGTAGTATTTTAGCGGACTTCCCCTTGCCTTCCTACGAGCAGTACTTC	CASSILADFPLPSYEQYF
TRBJ1-5	TRBV30	TRBD1	-	TGTGCCTGGAGCGGGGACAGGGGTGACAATCAGCCCCAGCATTTT	CAWSGDRGDNQPQHF
TRBJ1-1	TRBV6-1	TRBD1	-	TGTGCCAGCAGAGACAGGGTGAACACTGAAGCTTTCTTT	CASRDRVNTEAFF
TRBJ2-7	TRBV29-1	-	-	TGCAGCGTTGGCGGGGCCGGGGGTACCTACGAGCAGTACTTC	CSVGGAGGTYEQYF
TRBJ1-4	TRBV28	TRBD1	-	TGTGCCAGCAGTTCCCGGGACAGGGGAGCAACTAATGAAAAACTGTTTTTT	CASSSRDRGATNEKLFF
TRBJ2-7	TRBV6-5	-	-	TGTGCCAGCAGTTACTCGGACCGGGACTACGAGCAGTACTTC	CASSYSDRDYEQYF
TRBJ1-2	TRBV6-5	-	-	TGTGCCAGCAGTTACTCGAACAGGGCCCCTAACTATGGCTACACCTTC	CASSYSNRAPNYGYTF
TRBJ2-7	TRBV11-3	-	-	TGTGCCAGCAGCTCCCAAGGGGCATCGTACGAGCAGTACTTC	CASSSQGASYEQYF
TRBJ2-3	TRBV7-6	TRBD2	-	TGTGCCAGCAGCGTAGATAGGTGGACTAGCGAATTCACAGATACGCAGTATTTT	CASSVDRWTSEFTDTQYF
TRBJ2-5	TRBV7-9	-	-	TGTTCCAGCAGCTTAGAGCTCGAGACCCAGTACTTC	CSSSLELETQYF
TRBJ1-1	TRBV10-3	TRBD1	-	TGTGCCATCAGCATGGGACAGGGAGGCACTGAAGCTTTCTTT	CAISMGQGGTEAFF
TRBJ1-5	TRBV30	-	-	TGTGCCTGGAGTGTCGGAGACAGACAGAGCAATCAGCCCCAGCATTTT	CAWSVGDRQSNQPQHF
TRBJ1-4	TRBV19	-	-	TGTGCCAGTAGTACGCAGGGGTCTAATGAAAAACTGTTTTTT	CASSTQGSNEKLFF
TRBJ2-7	TRBV29-1	-	few	TGCAGCGTCGGGGGGCAGGGGGCCTACGAGCAGTACTTC	CSVGGQGAYEQYF
TRBJ2-5	TRBV19	-	-	TGTGCCAGTAGGGACAGCGGAGAAGAGACCCAGTACTTC	CASRDSGEETQYF
TRBJ2-1	TRBV4-3	TRBD1	-	TGCGCCAGCAGCCTTGGGGACAGACCCTTCAACGAGCAGTTCTTC	CASSLGDRPFNEQFF
TRBJ1-2	TRBV4-1	-	-	TGCGCCAGCAGCCAAGCCCACTTCGCGGGGCGGGGGAACTATGGCTACACCTTC	CASSQAHFAGRGNYGYTF
TRBJ2-7	TRBV4-1	TRBD1	-	TGCGCCAGCAGCCAAGTAGAAAGGACAGGGGTTTACGAGCAGTACTTC	CASSQVERTGVYEQYF
TRBJ1-1	TRBV6-4	TRBD1	-	TGTGCCAGCAGTCGCCTACAGGGGGGGAACACTGAAGCTTTCTTT	CASSRLQGGNTEAFF
TRBJ2-7	TRBV7-2	TRBD1	-	TGTGCCAGCAGCTTAGGGGGACAGGGCGTTTACGAGCAGTACTTC	CASSLGGQGVYEQYF
TRBJ2-3	TRBV15	-	-	TGTGCCACCAGCACGTTAACAGATACGCAGTATTTT	CATSTLTDTQYF
TRBJ1-3	TRBV6-5	-	-	TGTGCCAGCAGTCTTATAGGGGATGGAAACACCATATATTTT	CASSLIGDGNTIYF
TRBJ1-2	TRBV6-1	-	-	TGTACCAAATATGCAGCAGGGCCCCCCTATGGCTACACCTTC	CTKYAAGPPYGYTF
TRBJ2-1	TRBV5-4	TRBD1	-	TGTGCCAGCAGCTTGGATGACAGGGGGGATATCTTC	CASSLDDRGDIF
TRBJ2-7	TRBV5-1	-	-	TGCGCCAGCAGCCTACAGGGTTACGAGCAGTACTTC	CASSLQGYEQYF
TRBJ2-5	TRBV7-3	TRBD2	-	TGTGCCAGCAGCCCGAGCGGGAGGGCCCTCAGTGAGACCCAGTACTTC	CASSPSGRALSETQYF
TRBJ2-4	TRBV7-2	-	-	TGTGCCAGCAGCTTCGTCCAGGCCAAAAACATTCAGTACTTC	CASSFVQAKNIQYF
TRBJ1-2	TRBV5-1	TRBD1	-	TGCGCCAGCAGGCCTTCTATCGGACAGGGAAACTATGGCTACACCTTC	CASRPSIGQGNYGYTF
TRBJ2-1	TRBV5-6	TRBD1	-	TGTGCCAGCAGCTACCAAATTCGACAGGGAAGTGAGCAGTTCTTC	CASSYQIRQGSEQFF
TRBJ2-5	TRBV29-1	-	-	TGCAGCGCACCCGGGACTGGCTTTGATGGGACCCAGTACTTC	CSAPGTGFDGTQYF
TRBJ2-7	TRBV6-5	-	-	TGTGCCAGCAGTTACTCGCGGAGGGGCTCCTACGAGCAGTACTTC	CASSYSRRGSYEQYF
TRBJ1-2	TRBV27	TRBD1	once	TGTGCCAGCAGACCCCCCCTGACAGGGGCGGTTGGCTACACCTTC	CASRPPLTGAVGYTF
TRBJ2-3	TRBV10-1	TRBD1	-	TGCGCCAGCAGAAGGACAGGGGGCGAAGTGGCAGATACGCAGTATTTT	CASRRTGGEVADTQYF
TRBJ1-2	TRBV11-2	TRBD1	-	TGTGCCAGCAGCTTAGGGACAGGGGGCGGGGATGGCTACACCTTC	CASSLGTGGGDGYTF
TRBJ1-6	TRBV28	-	-	TGTGCCAGCAACACAGGGCTTTCACCCCTCCACTTT	CASNTGLSPLHF